This TCR beta chain appears in the sequencing data of a study of blood T cell repertoires in COVID-19. For the study at large: Acute and convalescent COVID-19 samples came from the United States, Italy and Spain. In each case, the material was cDNA or gDNA derived from T cells, B-cell-depleted T cells, or PBMCs.

This CDR3 has 13 residues. V was shortened by 2 bases and J by 7 bases, with 11 bases between the two germline ends. CDR1 is MNHNS, CDR2 SASEGT, per germline. TCRdb's table, derived via immunoSEQ multiplex PCR, lists solely in-frame clones and lacks some. The data show 180,000 or so clones, more than 70% seen once. In this sample, this clone turned up a few times. The chain is built from TRBV6-1 and TRBJ2-5; no clear D. The clonotype was recovered from a man aged 35 to 55 with acute COVID-19. Material for sequencing was PBMCs or T cells enriched from blood (not recorded which). The CDR3 bases are TGTGCCAGCAGTGAAACGTGGTCGGGGACCCAGTACTTC. Its protein is CASSETWSGTQYF.